These 27 T cell receptor beta chains came from one sample sequenced in a study of blood T cell repertoires in COVID-19. Only in-frame clones appear in the TCRdb table, and some are missing; sequencing was by immunoSEQ multiplex PCR. The sample gives 150,000 or so clones, 87% of which show up once; 5% is in the top ten. The material sequenced was peripheral blood. Receptors were obtained from a human donor in a cohort sampled during active COVID-19.

The rearrangement joins TRBV6-2 or TRBV6-3 to TRBJ1-1, with TRBD1 matching over 7 bases. Germline V gene sequence: CDR1 MNHEY, CDR2 SVGEGT. Trimming took 6 bases from V and 2 from J; bases not matched to a gene: 3. The CDR3 is 13 amino acids. The CDR3 loop reads CASSRDSNTEAFF. The DNA of the CDR3 is TGTGCCAGCAGCCGGGACAGCAACACTGAAGCTTTCTTT.

CDR3 in amino acids: CASRSVNTEAFF. The CDR3 coding sequence is TGTGCCAGCAGGTCAGTTAACACTGAAGCTTTCTTT. V usage is TRBV28 and J usage is TRBJ1-1, with D unresolved. Germline V gene data show CDR1 as MDHEN and CDR2 as SYDVKM. This CDR3 has 12 amino acids. V was clipped by 6 bases and J by 2 bases, with 7 bases between them. Complete variable domain (other parts from reference TRBV28 and TRBJ1-1): DVKVTQSSRYLVKRTGEKVFLECVQDMDHENMFWYRQDPGLGLRLIYFSYDVKMKEKGDIPEGYSVSREKKERFSLILESASTNQTSMYLCASRSVNTEAFFGQGTRLTVV.

CDR3 bases: TGTGCCAGCAGCTTAGGCGGCGCCCAGGGTCGACGGGAGCAGTACTTC. Translated: CASSLGGAQGRREQYF. The genes are TRBV7-2 and TRBJ2-7; weak D call: TRBD1 (5 bases). V was pared by 1 base and J by 7 bases, with 20 bases between. Germline values: CDR1 SGHTA, CDR2 FQGNSA. This CDR3 is 16 amino acids long.

This chain joins TRBV20-1 and TRBJ2-7; TRBD2 matches 9 bases. Germline trimming cut 3 bases from V and 5 bases from J; bases unmatched to any gene: 8. The germline V gene encodes CDR1 DFQATT and CDR2 SNEGSKA (reference sequence). The CDR3 sequence is 14 residues long. The CDR3 loop is CSASLSSGTHEQYF. In nucleotides, the CDR3 is TGCAGTGCTAGTCTATCTAGCGGGACCCACGAGCAGTACTTC.

The J gene is TRBJ1-2, the V gene TRBV2, with no clear D. This CDR3 is built from 13 residues. The ends were cut back, 5 bases at V and 4 bases at J, with 11 bases in the middle. Germline V gives CDR1 SNHLY, CDR2 FYNNEI. CDR3 nucleotide sequence: TGTGCCAGCAGTAATTCGGGGAGCTATGGCTACACCTTC. This sequence encodes CASSNSGSYGYTF.

The chain employs TRBV7-9 and TRBJ2-3; 10 bases agree with TRBD1. This CDR3 spans 17 amino acids. Germline CDR1 is SEHNR and CDR2 is FQNEAQ (reference sequence). V was pared by 1 base and J by 4 bases, with 8 bases of the junction left unmatched. The CDR3 coding sequence is TGTGCCAGCAGCTTAGGACAGGGGGCCGTAATCGCAGATACGCAGTATTTT. Protein sequence: CASSLGQGAVIADTQYF.

The V call is TRBV18, the J call TRBJ2-7, with D possibly matching TRBD2 (6 bases). The V gene lost 9 bases and the J gene lost 0 bases, with 12 bases spanning the gap. This CDR3 region has 13 residues. Germline lookup yields CDR1 KGHSH and CDR2 LQKENI. CDR3: CASSAGGSYEQYF. The CDR3 bases are TGTGCCAGTTCGGCCGGGGGCTCCTACGAGCAGTACTTC.

The genes are TRBV5-6 and TRBJ2-7; tentative D call: TRBD2 (6 bases). This CDR3 region has 15 residues. Germline CDR1 SGHDT, CDR2 YYEEEE. Trimming cost V 2 bases and J 2 bases, with 14 bases left between them. The CDR3 protein is CASSFGGDPTYEQYF. The CDR3 DNA follows: TGTGCCAGCAGCTTCGGAGGGGATCCGACCTACGAGCAGTACTTC.

The chain employs TRBV28 and TRBJ2-2, with D maybe TRBD2 (5 bases). The CDR3 loop spans 16 amino acids. The ends were cut back, 9 bases at V and 2 bases at J, with 19 bases in the middle. Germline values: CDR1 MDHEN, CDR2 SYDVKM. The CDR3 is CASLTPYEGNTGELFF. The CDR3 DNA sequence: TGTGCCAGTCTCACCCCTTATGAGGGAAACACCGGGGAGCTGTTTTTT.

This rearrangement joins TRBV6-6 to TRBJ1-1, with a possible D match to TRBD1 (5 bases). This CDR3 contains 14 residues. The V end lost 6 bases, the J end lost 3 bases, and 14 bases lay between the germline ends. The germline V gene encodes CDR1 MNHNY and CDR2 SVGAGI (reference sequence). The CDR3 loop is CASRNWGSDTEAFF. For the CDR3, the DNA is TGTGCCAGCAGAAATTGGGGCTCAGACACTGAAGCTTTCTTT.

The J gene is TRBJ1-1, the V gene TRBV18, with TRBD1 as a possible D gene (5 bases). With 3 bases removed from V and 4 bases from J, the gap between germline ends came to 15 bases. Germline V gene lookup returns CDR1 KGHSH and CDR2 LQKENI. The CDR3 extends over 15 amino acids. CDR3 in amino acids: CASSPLQGSTTEAFF. The CDR3 DNA is TGTGCCAGCTCACCCCTGCAGGGATCGACCACTGAAGCTTTCTTT.

The chain has TRBV7-4 and TRBJ1-3; maybe TRBD1 (5 bases). The CDR3 consists of 18 residues. V was cut by 2 bases and J by 0 bases, with 17 bases left in between. Germline V lookup: CDR1 SGHVT, CDR2 SQSDAQ. The CDR3 sequence is CASSLRWGDSSSGNTIYF. Here the CDR3 DNA reads TGTGCCAGCAGCTTACGGTGGGGGGACTCCAGCTCTGGAAACACCATATATTTT.

This sequence joins TRBV12-3 or TRBV12-4 and TRBJ2-7; tentative D call: TRBD2 (6 bases). Deletions cut 3 bases from V and 7 bases from J, with 10 bases between. The CDR3 length is 12 residues. The CDR3 coding sequence is TGTGCCAGCAGTTTTGACGCGGGAGAGCAGTACTTC. Amino acid sequence: CASSFDAGEQYF.

The genes are TRBV19 and TRBJ2-7; D remains unclear. This CDR3 spans 15 amino acids. V was cut by 6 bases and J by 0 bases, with 15 bases left in between. Germline CDR1 LNHDA, CDR2 SQIVND (reference sequence). The CDR3 bases are TGTGCCAGTAGATTAGTCCCGGAGAGCTCCTACGAGCAGTACTTC. Encoded protein: CASRLVPESSYEQYF. Complete variable domain (other parts from reference TRBV19 and TRBJ2-7): DGGITQSPKYLFRKEGQNVTLSCEQNLNHDAMYWYRQDPGQGLRLIYYSQIVNDFQKGDIAEGYSVSREKKESFPLTVTSAQKNPTAFYLCASRLVPESSYEQYFGPGTRLTVT.

This chain uses TRBV29-1 with TRBJ2-7; 8 bases agree with TRBD1. CDR1 and CDR2 from the germline V gene are SQVTM and ANQGSEA. CDR3 length: 15 amino acids. The junction had 17 bases not matched to a gene; V was cut back by 6 bases and J by 7 bases. This CDR3 reads CSVSGLEDREVEQYF. The CDR3 coding sequence is TGCAGCGTATCGGGCTTAGAGGACAGGGAGGTAGAGCAGTACTTC.

This clone was seen a single time. The J gene is TRBJ2-1, the V gene TRBV19, with 7 bases that match TRBD1. The germline CDR1 and CDR2 sequences are LNHDA and SQIVND (reference sequence). This CDR3 contains 14 residues. V lost 5 bases to trimming and J lost 7 bases; unmatched junction nucleotides: 8. CDR3 loop: CASSLNTGVNEQFF. The CDR3 DNA follows: TGTGCCAGTAGTCTGAATACAGGGGTAAATGAGCAGTTCTTC.

In this sample, this clone turned up a few times. The rearrangement joins TRBV28 to TRBJ1-5; TRBD1 agrees at 7 bases. V gave up 3 bases and J gave up 4 bases; unmatched junction bases: 3. The CDR3 totals 14 residues. Germline-derived CDR1 and CDR2 are MDHEN and SYDVKM. DNA of the CDR3: TGTGCCAGCAGTTTGACAGGGAGGAATCAGCCCCAGCATTTT. Its translation: CASSLTGRNQPQHF.

CDR3 loop: CASSLQGRSNYGYTF. CDR3 sequence (DNA): TGTGCCAGCAGTTTACAGGGCCGTTCTAACTATGGCTACACCTTC. The genes are TRBV27 and TRBJ1-2, with a possible D match to TRBD1 (5 bases). Germline CDR1 and CDR2: MNHEY and SMNVEV (reference sequence). The CDR3 runs 15 residues. Trimming took 2 bases from V and 0 from J, leaving 10 bases between them.

This clone has just a few counts. The V call is TRBV2, the J call TRBJ1-2, with 7 positions matching TRBD1. The ends lost 6 bases at V and 5 bases at J; junction bases unmatched: 6. CDR1 is SNHLY, CDR2 FYNNEI, per germline. This CDR3 comprises 13 residues. CDR3 protein: CASRDDRVYGYTF. DNA of the CDR3: TGTGCCAGCAGAGACGACAGGGTTTATGGCTACACCTTC. The full variable domain, completed using reference TRBV2 and TRBJ1-2, is EPEVTQTPSHQVTQMGQEVILRCVPISNHLYFYWYRQILGQKVEFLVSFYNNEISEKSEIFDDQFSVERPDGSNFTLKIRSTKLEDSAMYFCASRDDRVYGYTFGSGTRLTVV.

The chain recombines TRBV30 with TRBJ2-7, with D tentatively TRBD1 (5 bases). CDR3 length: 12 residues. Germline CDR1 GTSNPN, CDR2 SVGIG (reference sequence). Trimming removed 2 bases from V and 4 bases from J, with 9 bases in between. This CDR3 reads CAWSQGVYEQYF. CDR3 coding DNA: TGTGCCTGGAGTCAGGGCGTTTACGAGCAGTACTTC.

The V gene is TRBV3-1 (or the pseudogene TRBV3-2), the J gene TRBJ2-5; 7 nucleotides match TRBD2. V shed 1 base, J shed 4 bases, and the junction held 9 bases outside the gene matches. Germline V lookup: CDR1 LGHDT, CDR2 YNNKEL (reference sequence). This CDR3 has 16 residues. CDR3 loop: CASSQGVPGGRETQYF. As DNA, the CDR3 is TGTGCCAGCAGCCAAGGGGTCCCGGGGGGTAGAGAGACCCAGTACTTC.

The chain recombines TRBV24-1 with TRBJ1-2; D not certain. Germline V gives CDR1 KGHDR, CDR2 SFDVKD. The ends were cut back, 4 bases at V and 4 bases at J, with 3 bases in the middle. The CDR3 has 11 amino acids. CDR3 nucleotides: TGTGCCACCAGTGACATCTATGGCTACACCTTC. This sequence encodes CATSDIYGYTF.

The rearrangement links TRBV10-2 to TRBJ1-3, with a weak D call TRBD1 (6 bases). Germline V gives CDR1 WSHSY, CDR2 SAAADI. This CDR3 region has 15 residues. Trimming left V 0 bases short and J 11 bases short, with 17 bases between. The CDR3, as DNA: TGCGCCAGCAGTGAGTCTCAGGACAGCCGAAGGGCCATATATTTT. Amino acids: CASSESQDSRRAIYF.

The rearrangement joins TRBV2 to TRBJ2-1, with 8 bases matching TRBD2. Trimming cost V 6 bases and J 5 bases; bases outside gene matches: 9. Germline lookup yields CDR1 SNHLY and CDR2 FYNNEI. The CDR3 runs 15 residues. CDR3 amino acids: CASSPREGFDNEQFF. For the CDR3, the DNA is TGTGCCAGCAGCCCTCGGGAGGGTTTTGACAATGAGCAGTTCTTC.

The J gene is TRBJ2-7, the V gene TRBV28; D not resolved. The CDR3 totals 11 residues. The germline CDR1 and CDR2 sequences are MDHEN and SYDVKM. Trimming removed 3 bases from V and 5 bases from J, with 5 bases in between. The CDR3 loop is CASSFRNEQYF. The CDR3, as DNA: TGTGCCAGCAGTTTTCGTAACGAGCAGTACTTC.

The chain is built from TRBV2 and TRBJ1-5; a possible D gene is TRBD1 (5 bases). Trimming shortened V by 6 bases and J by 5 bases, and 11 bases separated the two germline ends. Germline values: CDR1 SNHLY, CDR2 FYNNEI. The CDR3 contains 13 residues. CDR3 nucleotide sequence: TGTGCCAGCAGAGCTGACAGCGATCAGCCCCAGCATTTT. Protein: CASRADSDQPQHF.

The CDR3 DNA is TGCGCCAGCCAAGGACAGTATACCGGGGAGCTGTTTTTT. Translation gives CASQGQYTGELFF. The rearrangement uses TRBV10-1 and TRBJ2-2; D perhaps matches TRBD1 (6 bases). Germline CDR1 is WNHNN and CDR2 is SYGVQD (reference sequence). The V gene lost 8 bases and the J gene lost 5 bases, with 12 bases spanning the gap. The CDR3 extends over 13 amino acids.